Each of the 11 T cell receptor beta chains below was sequenced from the same sample in a study of CD8+ T cells in alopecia areata. As for treatment: oral pan-JAK inhibitor, 5-10 mg twice daily. cDNA serving as the sequencing template came from extracted, reverse transcribed RNA. TCRdb keeps only in-frame clones here, not all; method: immunoSEQ multiplex PCR. This sample carries about 190,000 clones, 60% of them seen once, and the ten largest clones take roughly 0.7%. Here the sequenced sample was CD4+ T cells sorted from blood, taken at week 4, from a patient treated with tofacitinib. The receptor set was obtained from a human donor with alopecia areata.

This chain connects TRBV18 to TRBJ1-5; D unclear. Trimming cost V 5 bases and J 7 bases, with 9 bases left between them. The germline CDR1 and CDR2 sequences are KGHSH and LQKENI. This CDR3 is 12 amino acids long. The CDR3 nucleotides read TGTGCCAGCTCAAAGCGAGACCAGCCCCAGCATTTT. It is translated as CASSKRDQPQHF.

The chain links TRBV7-8 to TRBJ2-3; the match to TRBD2 covers 7 bases. The ends lost 4 bases at V and 5 bases at J; junction bases unmatched: 6. Germline loops: CDR1 SGHVS, CDR2 FQNEAQ. This CDR3 is 14 amino acids long. The chain's CDR3 is CASSWAGAEDTQYF. The CDR3 bases are TGTGCCAGCAGCTGGGCGGGAGCAGAAGATACGCAGTATTTT.

This chain links TRBV5-1 with TRBJ2-3; 7 bases map to TRBD2. The CDR3 runs to 14 residues. Germline CDR1 and CDR2: SGHRS and YFSETQ. Trimming at V came to 6 bases and at J to 6 bases, leaving 10 bases not matched to a gene. DNA of the CDR3: TGCGCCAGCAACCCAGGAGGGCGGGAGGATACGCAGTATTTT. It translates to CASNPGGREDTQYF.

The chain has TRBV27 and TRBJ2-5; maybe TRBD1 (6 bases). V lost 3 bases, J lost 6 bases, and 14 bases lay in between. The CDR3 consists of 14 residues. Germline-derived CDR1 and CDR2 are MNHEY and SMNVEV (reference sequence). The CDR3 protein is CASSLAQGMKTQYF. CDR3 in DNA: TGTGCCAGCAGTTTGGCGCAGGGGATGAAGACCCAGTACTTC.

This sequence joins TRBV27 and TRBJ2-7, with D maybe TRBD1 (6 bases). The CDR3 length is 15 residues. The ends were cut back, 1 base at V and 7 bases at J, with 17 bases in the middle. Germline V CDR1 and CDR2: MNHEY, SMNVEV (reference sequence). This CDR3 is CASSLLVAGDREQYF. CDR3 bases: TGTGCCAGCAGTTTATTGGTGGCAGGGGATCGTGAGCAGTACTTC.

This clone has more than one count but fewer than ten. J is TRBJ2-6 and V is TRBV27, with a weak D call TRBD1 (6 bases). Germline V gene data show CDR1 as MNHEY and CDR2 as SMNVEV (reference sequence). V lost 6 bases, J lost 0 bases, and 12 bases lay in between. This CDR3 is built from 16 residues. The CDR3 region is CASRRDTYSGANVLTF. CDR3 bases: TGTGCCAGCAGGAGGGACACTTACTCTGGGGCCAACGTCCTGACTTTC.

The rearrangement uses TRBV9 and TRBJ2-6, with 10 bases aligning to TRBD2. The CDR3 is 18 amino acids. Unmatched junction bases numbered 6, after V lost 0 bases and J lost 3 bases. The germline V gene encodes CDR1 SGDLS and CDR2 YYNGEE. CDR3 bases: TGTGCCAGCAGCGTAGCGATAGCGGGAGGTGATGGGGCCAACGTCCTGACTTTC. Amino acids: CASSVAIAGGDGANVLTF.

This chain connects TRBV7-2 to TRBJ1-5; unclear D gene. The CDR3 totals 16 residues. Germline CDR1 is SGHTA and CDR2 is FQGNSA. Trimming cost V 5 bases and J 1 base, with 15 bases left between them. The CDR3 protein is CASSPKVAGSNQPQHF. CDR3 in DNA: TGTGCCAGCAGCCCGAAGGTAGCGGGGAGCAATCAGCCCCAGCATTTT.

This chain links TRBV7-6 with TRBJ2-5; 8 nucleotides align to TRBD2. Germline V gene lookup returns CDR1 SGHVS and CDR2 FNYEAQ. The V and J ends lost 1 base and 5 bases, in that order; junction bases with no gene match: 9. The CDR3 covers 16 residues. The CDR3 bases are TGTGCCAGCAGCTTAGTCAGCGGGAGTGGGATGGAGACCCAGTACTTC. Translated: CASSLVSGSGMETQYF. Drawing the rest from reference TRBV7-6 and TRBJ2-5, the complete variable domain is GAGVSQSPRYKVTKRGQDVALRCDPISGHVSLYWYRQALGQGPEFLTYFNYEAQQDKSGLPNDRFSAERPEGSISTLTIQRTEQRDSAMYRCASSLVSGSGMETQYFGPGTRLLVL.

The rearrangement uses TRBV30 and TRBJ2-5; 9 bases map to TRBD2. Germline V gene lookup returns CDR1 GTSNPN and CDR2 SVGIG (reference sequence). This CDR3 has 14 amino acids. Losses at the gene ends were 0 bases for V and 6 bases for J; bases not matched to a gene: 5. The CDR3 DNA follows: TGTGCCTGGAGTGTAGGGCTAGCGGGAAAGACCCAGTACTTC. Translated: CAWSVGLAGKTQYF.

By share of the sample, this clone is medium-sized. The chain combines TRBV5-4 with TRBJ2-1; 9 nucleotides match TRBD1. The germline CDR1 and CDR2 sequences are SGHNT and YYREEE (reference sequence). Trimming at V came to 1 base and at J to 5 bases, leaving 7 bases not matched to a gene. This CDR3 is built from 16 residues. CDR3 bases: TGTGCCAGCAGCTTGTGGGCGACAGGGGGGCACAATGAGCAGTTCTTC. This translates into CASSLWATGGHNEQFF.